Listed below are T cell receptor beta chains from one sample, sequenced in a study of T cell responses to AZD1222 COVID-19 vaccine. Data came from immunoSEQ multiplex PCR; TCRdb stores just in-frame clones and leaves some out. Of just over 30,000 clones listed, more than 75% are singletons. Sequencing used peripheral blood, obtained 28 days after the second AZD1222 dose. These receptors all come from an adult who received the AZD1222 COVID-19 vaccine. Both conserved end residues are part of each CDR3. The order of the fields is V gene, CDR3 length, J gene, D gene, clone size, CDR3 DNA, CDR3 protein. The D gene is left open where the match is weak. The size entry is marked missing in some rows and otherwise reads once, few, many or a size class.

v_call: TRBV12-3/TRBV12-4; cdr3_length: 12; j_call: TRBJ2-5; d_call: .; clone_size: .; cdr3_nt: TGTGCCAGCAGTTTTGCCCAAGAGACCCAGTACTTC; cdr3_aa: CASSFAQETQYF
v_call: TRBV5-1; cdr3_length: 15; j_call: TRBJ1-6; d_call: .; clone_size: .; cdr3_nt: TGCGCCAGCAGCTACGCAGGGGCTTATAATTCACCCCTCCACTTT; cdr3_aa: CASSYAGAYNSPLHF
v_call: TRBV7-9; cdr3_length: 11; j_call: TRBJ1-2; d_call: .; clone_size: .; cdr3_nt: TGTGCCAGCAGACCGGACGCCTCGACCACCTTC; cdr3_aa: CASRPDASTTF
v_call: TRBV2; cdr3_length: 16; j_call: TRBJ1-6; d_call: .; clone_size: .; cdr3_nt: TGTGCCAGCAGGCCCGGGACCATCTCCTATAATTCACCCCTCCACTTT; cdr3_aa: CASRPGTISYNSPLHF
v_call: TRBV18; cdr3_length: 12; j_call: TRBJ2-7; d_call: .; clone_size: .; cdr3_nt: TGTGCCAGCTCACCACTGCCAGCCGAGCAGTACTTC; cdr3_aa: CASSPLPAEQYF
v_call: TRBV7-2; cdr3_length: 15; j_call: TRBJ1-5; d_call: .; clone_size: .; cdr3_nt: TGTGCCACCCAAGACAGATCATATAGCAATCAGCCCCAGCATTTT; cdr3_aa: CATQDRSYSNQPQHF
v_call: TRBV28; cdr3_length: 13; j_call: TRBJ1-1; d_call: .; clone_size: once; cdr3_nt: TGTGCCAGCAGTCCCGGGACATGGAGTGAAGCTTTCTTT; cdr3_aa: CASSPGTWSEAFF
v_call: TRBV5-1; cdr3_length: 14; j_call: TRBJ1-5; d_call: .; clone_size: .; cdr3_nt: TGCGCCAGCAGCTTGGCGACAGGAGATCAGCCCCAGCATTTT; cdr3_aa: CASSLATGDQPQHF
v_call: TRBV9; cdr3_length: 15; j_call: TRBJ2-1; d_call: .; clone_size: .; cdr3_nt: TGTGCCAGCAGCGCGCCCCGCGCACCGGCCCATGAGCAGTTCTTC; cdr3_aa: CASSAPRAPAHEQFF
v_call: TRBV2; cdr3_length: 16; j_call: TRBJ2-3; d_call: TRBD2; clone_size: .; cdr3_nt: TGTGCCACACGACGAAGAGTCGGGGGGGAAAGAGATACGCAGTATTTT; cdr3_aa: CATRRRVGGERDTQYF
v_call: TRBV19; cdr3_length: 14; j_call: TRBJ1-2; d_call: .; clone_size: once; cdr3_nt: TGTGCCAGTAGTATGGAGTGGCAGTCCTATGGCTACACCTTC; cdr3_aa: CASSMEWQSYGYTF
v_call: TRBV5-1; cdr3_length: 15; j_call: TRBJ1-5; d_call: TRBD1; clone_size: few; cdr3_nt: TGCGCCAGCAGCTTGGATACGACAGGGCGTCAGCCCCAGCATTTT; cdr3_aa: CASSLDTTGRQPQHF
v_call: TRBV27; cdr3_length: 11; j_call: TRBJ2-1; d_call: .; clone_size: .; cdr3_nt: TGTGCCAGCAGTTTTCACAATGAGCAGTTCTTC; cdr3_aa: CASSFHNEQFF
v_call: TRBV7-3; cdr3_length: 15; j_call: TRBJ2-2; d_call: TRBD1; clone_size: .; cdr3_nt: TGTGCCAGCAGCATTGGACAGGGACGCACCGGGGAGCTGTTTTTT; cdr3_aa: CASSIGQGRTGELFF
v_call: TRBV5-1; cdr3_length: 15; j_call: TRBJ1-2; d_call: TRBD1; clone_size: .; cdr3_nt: TGCGCCAGCAGCTTGGAGGGGGACAGAATCTATGGCTACACCTTC; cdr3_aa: CASSLEGDRIYGYTF
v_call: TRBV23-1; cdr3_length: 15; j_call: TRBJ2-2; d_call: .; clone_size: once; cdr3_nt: TGCGCCAGCAGTCAATCGACCGCAAGCACCGGGGAGCTGTTTTTT; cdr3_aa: CASSQSTASTGELFF
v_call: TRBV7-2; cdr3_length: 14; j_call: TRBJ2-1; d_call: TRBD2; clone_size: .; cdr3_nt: TGTGCCAGCAGCTTAATAGCGGGGGGAGCTGAGCAGTTCTTC; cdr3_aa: CASSLIAGGAEQFF
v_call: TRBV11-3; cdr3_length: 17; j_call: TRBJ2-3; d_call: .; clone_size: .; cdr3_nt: TGTGCCAGCAGCAGCCGCTCGGGACCGGGGGTCGAAGATACGCAGTATTTT; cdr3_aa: CASSSRSGPGVEDTQYF
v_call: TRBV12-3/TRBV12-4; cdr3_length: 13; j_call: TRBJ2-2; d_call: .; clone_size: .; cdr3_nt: TGTGCCAGTGGTCGTGTAGGCACCGGGGAGCTGTTTTTT; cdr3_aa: CASGRVGTGELFF
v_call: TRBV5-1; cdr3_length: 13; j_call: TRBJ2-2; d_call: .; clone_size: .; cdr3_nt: TGCGCCAGCAGCTACCAATCCACCGGGGAGCTGTTTTTT; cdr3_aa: CASSYQSTGELFF
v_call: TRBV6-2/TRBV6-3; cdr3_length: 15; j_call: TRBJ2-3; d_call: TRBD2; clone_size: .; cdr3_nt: TGTGCCAGCAGTCGCGGACTAGCGGGGGTGGATACGCAGTATTTT; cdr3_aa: CASSRGLAGVDTQYF
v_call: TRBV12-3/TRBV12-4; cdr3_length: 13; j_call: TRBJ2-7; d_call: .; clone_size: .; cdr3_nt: TGTGCCAGCAGTTTAGTTCCCGGCTACGAGCAGTACTTC; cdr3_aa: CASSLVPGYEQYF
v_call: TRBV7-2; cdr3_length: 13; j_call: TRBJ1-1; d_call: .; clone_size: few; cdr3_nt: TGTGCCAGCAGCTTAGCGGAAAGAGGGAAAGCTTTCTTT; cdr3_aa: CASSLAERGKAFF
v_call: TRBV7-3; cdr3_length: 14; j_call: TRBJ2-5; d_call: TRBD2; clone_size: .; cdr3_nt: TGTGCCAGCAGCTTAGGGCGGGGGCAAGAGACCCAGTACTTC; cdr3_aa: CASSLGRGQETQYF
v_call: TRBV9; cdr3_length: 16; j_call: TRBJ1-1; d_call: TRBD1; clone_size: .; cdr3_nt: TGTGCCAGCAGCGTAGCAACAGGGGGCTTGAACACTGAAGCTTTCTTT; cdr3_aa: CASSVATGGLNTEAFF
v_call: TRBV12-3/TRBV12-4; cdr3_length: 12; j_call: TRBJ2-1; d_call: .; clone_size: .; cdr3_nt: TGTGCCAGCAAAGGGCTAGATGGTGAGCAGTTCTTC; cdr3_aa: CASKGLDGEQFF
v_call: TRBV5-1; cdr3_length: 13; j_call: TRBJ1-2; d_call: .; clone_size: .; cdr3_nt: TGCGCCAGCAGCCCGGACAGAACCTATGGCTACACCTTC; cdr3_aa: CASSPDRTYGYTF
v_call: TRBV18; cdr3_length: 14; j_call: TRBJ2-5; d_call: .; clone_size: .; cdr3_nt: TGTGCCAGCTCACCACTAGGAGGTCTCGAGACCCAGTACTTC; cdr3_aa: CASSPLGGLETQYF
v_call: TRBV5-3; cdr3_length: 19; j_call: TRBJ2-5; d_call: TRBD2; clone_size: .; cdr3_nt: TGTGCCAGAAGCCCCGGGTGGGCTAGCGGAATACCACCCGGGGAGACCCAGTACTTC; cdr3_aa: CARSPGWASGIPPGETQYF
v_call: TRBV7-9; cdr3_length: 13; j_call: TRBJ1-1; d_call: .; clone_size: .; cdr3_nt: TGTGCCAGCAGCCCCCCGGCCCAACGTGAAGCTTTCTTT; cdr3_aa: CASSPPAQREAFF
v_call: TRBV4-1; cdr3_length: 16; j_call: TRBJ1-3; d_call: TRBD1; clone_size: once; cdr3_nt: TGCGCCAGCAGCCACGCCGGGACAGGGGTTCGGAACACCATATATTTT; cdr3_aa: CASSHAGTGVRNTIYF
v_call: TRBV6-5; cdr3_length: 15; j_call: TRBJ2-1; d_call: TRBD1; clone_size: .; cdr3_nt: TGTGCCAGCAGTACCACAGGGGGCTGGCGGGATGAGCAGTTCTTC; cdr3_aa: CASSTTGGWRDEQFF
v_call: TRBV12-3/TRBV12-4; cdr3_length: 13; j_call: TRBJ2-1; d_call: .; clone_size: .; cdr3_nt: TGTGCCAGCAGTCAGGGGAGAAACAATGAGCAGTTCTTC; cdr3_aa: CASSQGRNNEQFF
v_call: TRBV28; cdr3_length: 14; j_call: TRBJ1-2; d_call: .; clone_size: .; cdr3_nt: TGTGCCAGCAGCCCGGCGGGAGGGCACTATGGCTACACCTTC; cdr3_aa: CASSPAGGHYGYTF
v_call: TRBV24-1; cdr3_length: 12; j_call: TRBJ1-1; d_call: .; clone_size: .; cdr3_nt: TGTGCCACCAGTGTAGGGAACACTGAAGCTTTCTTT; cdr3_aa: CATSVGNTEAFF
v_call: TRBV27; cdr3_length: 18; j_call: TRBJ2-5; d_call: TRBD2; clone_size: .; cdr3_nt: TGTGCCAGCAGTTCCTTGCCCGGGACTAGGGGGAGACAAGAGACCCAGTACTTC; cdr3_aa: CASSSLPGTRGRQETQYF
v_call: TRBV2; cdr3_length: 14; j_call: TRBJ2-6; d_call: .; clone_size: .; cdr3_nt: TGTGCCAGCGGTGACAGCTCTGGGGCCAACGTCCTGACTTTC; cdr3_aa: CASGDSSGANVLTF
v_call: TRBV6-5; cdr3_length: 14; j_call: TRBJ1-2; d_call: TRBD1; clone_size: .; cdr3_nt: TGTGCCAGCAGTTACTCAACAGGGGCCTATGGCTACACCTTC; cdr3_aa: CASSYSTGAYGYTF
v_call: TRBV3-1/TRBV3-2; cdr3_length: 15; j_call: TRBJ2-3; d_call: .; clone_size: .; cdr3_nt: TGTGCCAGCAGCCCTGGCGGGATCAGCACAGATACGCAGTATTTT; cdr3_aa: CASSPGGISTDTQYF
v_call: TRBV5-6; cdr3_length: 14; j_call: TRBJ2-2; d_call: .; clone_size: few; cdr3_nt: TGTGCCAGCAGCAAAAACAGGGCCGGCCGGGAGCTGTTTTTT; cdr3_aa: CASSKNRAGRELFF
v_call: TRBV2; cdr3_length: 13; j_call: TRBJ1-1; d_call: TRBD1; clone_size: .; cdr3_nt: TGTGCCAGCTCGAACAGGGGCGTCACTGAAGCTTTCTTT; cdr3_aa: CASSNRGVTEAFF
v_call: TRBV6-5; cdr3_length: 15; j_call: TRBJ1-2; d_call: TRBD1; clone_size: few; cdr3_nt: TGTGCCACCGATAATAGCGGGACAGGGATTGGGGGCTACACCTTC; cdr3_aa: CATDNSGTGIGGYTF
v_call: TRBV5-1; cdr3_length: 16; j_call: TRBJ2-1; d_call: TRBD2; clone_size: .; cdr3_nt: TGCGCCAGCAGCTGGGGGACTAGCGGGGGTTACAATGAGCAGTTCTTC; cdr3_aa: CASSWGTSGGYNEQFF
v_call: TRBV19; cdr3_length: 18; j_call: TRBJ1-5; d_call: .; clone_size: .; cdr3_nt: TGTGCCAGTAACGTCCGACAGGAAAGATCTTATAGCAATCAGCCCCAGCATTTT; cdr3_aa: CASNVRQERSYSNQPQHF
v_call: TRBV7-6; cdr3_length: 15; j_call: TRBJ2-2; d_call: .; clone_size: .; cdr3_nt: TGTGCCAGCAGCTTAATTGGGGGCGCCGGCGGGGAGCTGTTTTTT; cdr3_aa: CASSLIGGAGGELFF
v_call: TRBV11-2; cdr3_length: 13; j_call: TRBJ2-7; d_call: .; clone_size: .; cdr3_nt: TGTGCCAGCAGCCGCCCGGGATCCTACGAGCAGTACTTC; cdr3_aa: CASSRPGSYEQYF
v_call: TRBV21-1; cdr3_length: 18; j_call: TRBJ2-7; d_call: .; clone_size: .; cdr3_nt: TGTGCCAGCAGTCTTGCTCGGCTAGCGGGGGAGCAAGCCTACGAGCAGTACTTC; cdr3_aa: CASSLARLAGEQAYEQYF
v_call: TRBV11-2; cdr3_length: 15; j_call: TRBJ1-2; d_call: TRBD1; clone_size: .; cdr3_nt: TGTGCCAGCAGCCTAAGGACAGGGGGTGCGTCTGGCTACACCTTC; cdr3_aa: CASSLRTGGASGYTF
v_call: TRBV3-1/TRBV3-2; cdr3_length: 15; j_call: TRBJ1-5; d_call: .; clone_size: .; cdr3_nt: TGTGCCAGCAGCCAAGATCTTATAGGGAATCAGCCCCAGCATTTT; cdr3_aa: CASSQDLIGNQPQHF
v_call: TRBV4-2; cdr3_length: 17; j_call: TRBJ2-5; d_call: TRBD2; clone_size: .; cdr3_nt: TGTGCCAGCAGCCAAAACCCGGGACTAGCGGGACAAGAGACCCAGTACTTC; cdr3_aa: CASSQNPGLAGQETQYF
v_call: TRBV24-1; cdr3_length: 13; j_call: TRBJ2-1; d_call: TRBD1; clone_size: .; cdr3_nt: TGTGCCACCAGTCGGACAGGGGAGGGCGAGCAGTTCTTC; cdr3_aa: CATSRTGEGEQFF
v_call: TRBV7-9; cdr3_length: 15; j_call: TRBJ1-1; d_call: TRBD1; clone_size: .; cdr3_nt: TGTGCCAGCAGCCAACGGACAGGTGAGAACACTGAAGCTTTCTTT; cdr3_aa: CASSQRTGENTEAFF
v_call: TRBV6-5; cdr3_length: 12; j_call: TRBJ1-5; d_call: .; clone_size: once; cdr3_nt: TGTGCCAGCGGGCAAAGCAATCAGCCCCAGCATTTT; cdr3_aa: CASGQSNQPQHF
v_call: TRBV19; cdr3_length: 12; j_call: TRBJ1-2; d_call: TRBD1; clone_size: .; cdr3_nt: TGTGCCAGTAGTAGACAGGGGTATGGCTACACCTTC; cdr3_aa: CASSRQGYGYTF
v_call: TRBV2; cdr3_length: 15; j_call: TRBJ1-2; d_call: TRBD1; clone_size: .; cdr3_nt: TGTGCCAGCGCCCTAGCCGGGACAGGAATTGGAGGCTACACCTTC; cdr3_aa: CASALAGTGIGGYTF
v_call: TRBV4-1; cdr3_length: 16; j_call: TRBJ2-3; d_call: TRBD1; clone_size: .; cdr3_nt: TGCGCCAGCAGCCAAGCCCGGACAGGGCGCACAGATACGCAGTATTTT; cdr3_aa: CASSQARTGRTDTQYF
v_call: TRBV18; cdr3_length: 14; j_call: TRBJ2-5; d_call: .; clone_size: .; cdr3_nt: TGTGCCAGCTCGGAGCGGGCTACCCAAGAGACCCAGTACTTC; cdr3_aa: CASSERATQETQYF
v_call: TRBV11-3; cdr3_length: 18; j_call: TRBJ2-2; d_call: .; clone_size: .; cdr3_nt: TGTGCCAGCAGCTTAGGTGGGGCCGGGGCCTCCCCTACCGGGGAGCTGTTTTTT; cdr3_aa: CASSLGGAGASPTGELFF
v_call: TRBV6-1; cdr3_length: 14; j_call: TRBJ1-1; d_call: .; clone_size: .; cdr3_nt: TGTGCCAGCAGTGACCCGACAGTGAACACTGAAGCTTTCTTT; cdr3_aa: CASSDPTVNTEAFF
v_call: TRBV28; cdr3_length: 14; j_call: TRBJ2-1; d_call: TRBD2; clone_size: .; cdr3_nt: TGTGCCAGCACAAGCGGGGGGGCCTACAATGAGCAGTTCTTC; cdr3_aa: CASTSGGAYNEQFF